Here is one T cell receptor beta chain with its context. This record comes from a study of control samples from healthy donors and cancer patients. Profiling relied on immunoSEQ multiplex PCR, and the TCRdb table lists in-frame clones only, not all of them. The data hold 200,000 or so clones, with about 90% observed a single time. Trimming shortened V by 6 bases and J by 7 bases, and 19 bases separated the two germline ends. The V gene's germline CDR1 is MNHEY and CDR2 SMNVEV (reference sequence). CDR3 length: 14 amino acids. Sequencing input: blood. J is TRBJ2-7 and V is TRBV27, with D possibly matching TRBD2 (6 bases). The clonotype originates from a man in his thirties or forties in good health. The CDR3 DNA sequence: TGTGCCAGCAGCTCAGGCCGCTTCGCGGGGGAGCAGTACTTC. Translation: CASSSGRFAGEQYF.